These 22 T cell receptor beta chains were sequenced from one sample in a study of blood T cell repertoires in COVID-19. Produced via immunoSEQ multiplex PCR; TCRdb's table is partial and in-frame only. Of over 150,000 clones listed, over 65% are singletons. Sample: peripheral blood. The receptors were sampled from a man aged 60 to 75 with acute or convalescent COVID-19.

The chain carries TRBV3-1 (or the pseudogene TRBV3-2) and TRBJ2-2, with 7 positions matching TRBD1. Germline CDR1 and CDR2: LGHDT and YNNKEL (reference sequence). This CDR3 has 17 residues. The trim removed 2 bases at V and 2 bases at J, leaving 8 bases unmatched. CDR3 sequence: CASSQNYGQVNTGELFF. For the CDR3, the DNA is TGTGCCAGCAGCCAAAATTATGGACAGGTTAACACCGGGGAGCTGTTTTTT.

The sample holds one count of this clone. The J gene is TRBJ1-4, the V gene TRBV5-1; 9 nucleotides agree with TRBD1. Germline assignment: CDR1 SGHRS and CDR2 YFSETQ. The CDR3 spans 15 residues. With 4 bases clipped from V and 2 bases from J, the junction kept 3 bases outside the gene matches. CDR3 coding DNA: TGCGCCAGCAGCCGACAGGGGGAGACTAATGAAAAACTGTTTTTT. As protein: CASSRQGETNEKLFF. Supplemented by reference TRBV5-1 and TRBJ1-4, the full variable domain reads KAGVTQTPRYLIKTRGQQVTLSCSPISGHRSVSWYQQTPGQGLQFLFEYFSETQRNKGNFPGRFSGRQFSNSRSEMNVSTLELGDSALYLCASSRQGETNEKLFFGSGTQLSVL.

J is TRBJ1-4 and V is TRBV9; the match to TRBD1 covers 9 bases. With V trimmed by 4 bases and J by 10 bases, 8 bases remained unmatched. CDR1 and CDR2 (germline): SGDLS, YYNGEE. The CDR3 spans 14 residues. The CDR3 protein is CASSLTGQGGKLFF. CDR3 DNA sequence: TGTGCCAGCAGCTTGACGGGACAGGGAGGAAAACTGTTTTTT.

The rearrangement links TRBV21-1 to TRBJ1-2; the DNA was not used to check the table's D call, TRBD1. TRBV21-1 is noted as a pseudogene. This CDR3 comprises 15 residues. The CDR3 DNA reads as TGTGCCAGCAACAAAAGTCGACAGGGAAGCTATGGCTACACCTTC. Translated: CASNKSRQGSYGYTF.

The table lists this clone with many counts. The chain uses TRBV5-1 and TRBJ1-3; tentative D call: TRBD1 (5 bases). From germline, CDR1 is SGHRS and CDR2 YFSETQ. The CDR3 has 14 amino acids. V lost 4 bases and J 0 bases, leaving 8 bases between the germline ends. CDR3 in DNA: TGCGCCAGCAGCCTGGACACCTCTGGAAACACCATATATTTT. It is translated as CASSLDTSGNTIYF.

The chain combines TRBV18 with TRBJ1-2, with D tentatively TRBD1 (6 bases). The CDR3 is 16 amino acids. The V end lost 2 bases, the J end lost 4 bases, and 17 bases lay between the germline ends. Per germline, CDR1 KGHSH and CDR2 LQKENI. The CDR3 loop is CASSPWAGANGYGYTF. CDR3 DNA sequence: TGTGCCAGCTCACCATGGGCAGGGGCTAACGGCTATGGCTACACCTTC.

This sequence joins TRBV7-8 and TRBJ2-7, with D perhaps matching TRBD1 (5 bases). The V end lost 4 bases, the J end lost 2 bases, and 15 bases lay between the germline ends. Germline loops: CDR1 SGHVS, CDR2 FQNEAQ. The CDR3 loop spans 15 amino acids. The CDR3 loop reads CASSSSGHATYEQYF. DNA of the CDR3: TGTGCCAGCAGCTCGTCAGGGCACGCCACCTACGAGCAGTACTTC. Based on the CDR3 plus reference TRBV7-8 and TRBJ2-7, the full variable domain is GAGVSQSPRYKVAKRGQDVALRCDPISGHVSLFWYQQALGQGPEFLTYFQNEAQLDKSGLPSDRFFAERPEGSVSTLKIQRTQQEDSAVYLCASSSSGHATYEQYFGPGTRLTVT.

This clone has only a few counts. The chain has TRBV5-1 and TRBJ2-1, with TRBD2 identical over 8 bases. From germline, CDR1 is SGHRS and CDR2 YFSETQ. This CDR3 has 15 residues. Trimming cost V 4 bases and J 5 bases; bases outside gene matches: 8. Written as DNA, the CDR3 is TGCGCCAGCAGCAAGCGGGGGATCGGAGACAATGAGCAGTTCTTC. The encoded protein is CASSKRGIGDNEQFF.

A single count supports this clone. The chain has TRBV7-9 and TRBJ1-1; D gene uncertain. Trimming stripped 1 base from V and 4 bases from J, with 4 bases between. This CDR3 is built from 12 residues. Germline CDR1 is SEHNR and CDR2 is FQNEAQ (reference sequence). CDR3 protein: CASSLGVTEAFF. For the CDR3, the DNA is TGTGCCAGCAGCTTAGGCGTCACTGAAGCTTTCTTT.

The gene calls are TRBV24-1 and TRBJ2-5; tentatively, D is TRBD2 (5 bases). Trimming shortened V by 3 bases and J by 5 bases, and 27 bases separated the two germline ends. CDR1 and CDR2 from the germline V gene are KGHDR and SFDVKD. The CDR3 covers 19 residues. The chain's CDR3 is CATSDTSVTEWGAPETQYF. The CDR3 DNA reads TGTGCCACCAGTGATACATCGGTTACCGAGTGGGGAGCCCCGGAGACCCAGTACTTC.

Concerning this clone itself: This sample includes further DNA sequences coding for the same CDR3. V gene TRBV7-2 combines with J gene TRBJ1-6; 7 bases align to TRBD1. The V gene end was trimmed by 2 bases and the J gene end by 8 bases; junction bases not matched to a gene: 9. Germline V lookup: CDR1 SGHTA, CDR2 FQGNSA. The CDR3 is made up of 16 amino acids. For the CDR3, the DNA is TGTGCCAGCAGCTTAAGGGGGCAGGGAGAGGATTCACCCCTCCACTTT. This gives the protein CASSLRGQGEDSPLHF. Drawing the rest from reference TRBV7-2 and TRBJ1-6, the complete variable domain is GAGVSQSPSNKVTEKGKDVELRCDPISGHTALYWYRQSLGQGLEFLIYFQGNSAPDKSGLPSDRFSAERTGGSVSTLTIQRTQQEDSAVYLCASSLRGQGEDSPLHFGNGTRLTVT.

V is TRBV3-1 (or the pseudogene TRBV3-2) and J is TRBJ2-7, with 12 bases fitting TRBD2. CDR3 length equals 17 residues. CDR1 LGHDT and CDR2 YNNKEL come from the germline V gene (reference sequence). The junction had 8 bases not matched to a gene; V was cut back by 0 bases and J by 5 bases. CDR3 in DNA: TGTGCCAGCAGCCAAGATGGGCTAGCGGGGGGGCTGAACGAGCAGTACTTC. Amino acids: CASSQDGLAGGLNEQYF.

The chain is built from TRBV27 and TRBJ2-3; 7 positions match TRBD1. The CDR3 is 16 residues long. J lost 5 bases, V lost 2 bases, and 10 bases had no gene match. Looked up from germline, CDR1 is MNHEY and CDR2 is SMNVEV (reference sequence). CDR3 residues: CASSLIPEGGLDTQYF. In DNA, the CDR3 is TGTGCCAGCAGTTTAATACCGGAAGGGGGCCTAGATACGCAGTATTTT.

This clone was recorded only once. The CDR3 reads CASRQEGGTNEKLFF. Here the CDR3 DNA reads TGTGCCAGCAGACAAGAAGGGGGTACTAATGAAAAACTGTTTTTT. The rearrangement links TRBV7-2 to TRBJ1-4; D possibly corresponds to TRBD1 (6 bases). This CDR3 has 15 residues. The V end was cut by 6 bases, the J end by 2 bases, with 13 bases between. Germline assignment: CDR1 SGHTA and CDR2 FQGNSA.

This chain connects TRBV28 to TRBJ2-3; tentatively, D is TRBD1 (6 bases). Germline lookup yields CDR1 MDHEN and CDR2 SYDVKM. CDR3 length: 13 residues. V lost 5 bases to trimming and J lost 2 bases, with 8 bases between them. The CDR3 sequence: CASSPGHTDTQYF. The CDR3 coding sequence is TGTGCCAGCAGTCCGGGACACACAGATACGCAGTATTTT.

The genes are TRBV4-2 and TRBJ1-2; TRBD1 might be the D (5 bases). The germline gives CDR1 LGHNA, CDR2 YNFKEQ. Between the trimmed V and J ends, which lost 3 bases and 0 bases, there was a span of 23 bases. The CDR3 contains 19 residues. The DNA for the CDR3 is TGTGCCAGCAGCCAGCGAACTCAGGGTCGCGCCAACGCTAACTATGGCTACACCTTC. Translating gives CASSQRTQGRANANYGYTF.

J is TRBJ1-5 and V is TRBV6-2 or TRBV6-3, with D uncertain. This CDR3 is built from 15 residues. The V and J ends lost 2 bases and 2 bases respectively, with 10 bases between them. Germline assignment: CDR1 MNHEY and CDR2 SVGEGT. The CDR3 sequence is CASSYREVRNQPQHF. The CDR3, as DNA: TGTGCCAGCAGTTACCGAGAGGTTCGCAATCAGCCCCAGCATTTT.

This clone has just one count. This chain joins TRBV10-2 and TRBJ2-1; D unclear. This CDR3 has 11 residues. Trimming left V 8 bases short and J 8 bases short, with 10 bases between. CDR1 is WSHSY and CDR2 is SAAADI in the germline V gene. CDR3 in DNA: TGCGCCAGCGGCCCTAGAGATGAGCAGTTCTTC. Its translation: CASGPRDEQFF.

This chain links TRBV5-1 with TRBJ2-1, with 12 bases fitting TRBD2. Trimming took 4 bases from V and 7 from J; bases not matched to a gene: 9. Germline lookup yields CDR1 SGHRS and CDR2 YFSETQ. This CDR3 region has 16 residues. CDR3 nucleotides: TGCGCCAGCAGCCCCACAGGGCTAGCGGGGGGGAATGAGCAGTTCTTC. Encoded protein: CASSPTGLAGGNEQFF.

This clone was recorded only once. The rearrangement uses TRBV7-2 and TRBJ1-2, with D perhaps TRBD1 (5 bases). The V gene lost 3 bases and the J gene lost 2 bases, with 10 bases spanning the gap. Germline values: CDR1 SGHTA, CDR2 FQGNSA. This CDR3 contains 14 residues. The CDR3 DNA is TGTGCCAGCAGCTTCGCGGGGCAAAACTATGGCTACACCTTC. Translation gives CASSFAGQNYGYTF.

This chain links TRBV6-6 with TRBJ1-5; a possible D gene is TRBD1 (6 bases). V was pared by 4 bases and J by 1 base, with 8 bases between. Germline V lookup: CDR1 MNHNY, CDR2 SVGAGI (reference sequence). The CDR3 is 14 residues long. The CDR3 DNA reads TGTGCCAGCAGTTCCAGGGGAAGCAATCAGCCCCAGCATTTT. Residues: CASSSRGSNQPQHF.

A few counts support this clone. This chain joins TRBV19 and TRBJ1-1, with a possible D match to TRBD1 (6 bases). V was shortened by 4 bases and J by 2 bases, with 8 bases between the two germline ends. Germline V gives CDR1 LNHDA, CDR2 SQIVND (reference sequence). This CDR3 has 13 amino acids. The CDR3 loop reads CASSKTGNTEAFF. The CDR3, as DNA: TGTGCCAGTAGTAAGACAGGAAACACTGAAGCTTTCTTT.